These 9 T cell receptor beta chains were all obtained from the same sample, sequenced in a study of CD8 T cells in Susac syndrome (dated by TCRdb to the late 2010s). Libraries were prepared through the immunoSEQ multiplex PCR assay. RNA was extracted with the RNeasy kit and roughly 0.5 to 1 ug was reverse transcribed using random hexamers. TCRdb took the public reads, trimmed them with fastp at Q25, ran MiXCR for clone calling and kept in-frame beta chains. When rows share a CDR3 protein, they turn into one entry using the most common DNA and genes. Recorded for this sample are 65,000 to 85,000 distinct CDR3 sequences; over 85% of them occurred a single time. Jointly, the top ten make up 0.45% of the sample. Material: CD8+ T cells from PBMCs. Source of these receptors: a human donor with Susac syndrome.

The chain couples TRBV30 to TRBJ1-1; D ambiguous. The CDR3 spans 13 residues. Trimming cost V 0 bases and J 4 bases, with 9 bases left between them. CDR1 is GTSNPN and CDR2 is SVGIG in the germline V gene (reference sequence). CDR3 DNA: TGTGCCTGGAGTGTACAGAGGGCCACTGAAGCTTTCTTT. Translating it yields CAWSVQRATEAFF.

The J gene is TRBJ2-5, the V gene TRBV11-2, with TRBD2 as a possible D gene (5 bases). Trimming removed 10 bases from V and 3 bases from J, with 15 bases in between. This CDR3 contains 13 residues. CDR1 is SGHAT and CDR2 is FQNNGV in the germline V gene. The CDR3 DNA sequence: TGTGCCATACGAGGAGGTGGGGAAGAGACCCAGTACTTC. It translates to CAIRGGGEETQYF.

V usage is TRBV25-1 and J usage is TRBJ1-1; D might be TRBD1 (5 bases). The CDR3 is 13 amino acids. Germline V gives CDR1 MGHDK, CDR2 SYGVNS. Trimming shortened V by 8 bases and J by 4 bases, and 14 bases separated the two germline ends. Written as DNA, the CDR3 is TGTGCCAGCTCCGGTGGGGACTTCACTGAAGCTTTCTTT. Amino acid sequence: CASSGGDFTEAFF.

This chain joins TRBV2 and TRBJ1-5; TRBD1 might be the D (6 bases). Germline V gene sequence: CDR1 SNHLY, CDR2 FYNNEI. This CDR3 comprises 14 residues. V lost 2 bases, J lost 7 bases, and 12 bases lay in between. The CDR3 sequence is CASSELGGGQPQHF. CDR3 nucleotide sequence: TGTGCCAGCAGTGAATTGGGAGGGGGGCAGCCCCAGCATTTT.

This sequence joins TRBV27 and TRBJ2-7; 10 bases fit TRBD2. Germline CDR1 MNHEY, CDR2 SMNVEV (reference sequence). Unmatched junction bases numbered 3, after V lost 5 bases and J lost 2 bases. The CDR3 is 14 residues long. CDR3 loop: CASSSLAGAYEQYF. CDR3 bases: TGTGCCAGCAGTAGCCTAGCGGGAGCCTACGAGCAGTACTTC.

J is TRBJ1-2 and V is TRBV12-3 or TRBV12-4; D unresolved. Trimming removed 6 bases from V and 6 bases from J, with 20 bases in between. CDR3 size: 15 residues. CDR3 DNA sequence: TGTGCCAGCAGAATGCCCCCCAGCTTTGACAATGGCTACACCTTC. The encoded protein is CASRMPPSFDNGYTF.

The chain carries TRBV5-1 and TRBJ2-7; D may be TRBD1 (5 bases). The CDR3 extends over 12 amino acids. The germline V and J ends were trimmed by 4 bases and 10 bases, with 15 bases remaining between them. CDR1 and CDR2 (germline): SGHRS, YFSETQ. CDR3 in amino acids: CASSVLGEAQYF. The CDR3 DNA reads as TGCGCCAGCAGCGTCCTAGGGGAAGCCCAGTACTTC.

The rearrangement links TRBV14 to TRBJ2-1, with D possibly being TRBD1 (5 bases). In germline, CDR1 is SGHDN, CDR2 FVKESK. The CDR3 is 14 residues long. The V end lost 4 bases, the J end lost 4 bases, and 11 bases lay between the germline ends. The CDR3 nucleotides are TGTGCCAGCAGCCCATTAGGGGTTTACAATGAGCAGTTCTTC. Translating it yields CASSPLGVYNEQFF.

The V call is TRBV5-1, the J call TRBJ2-1, with TRBD1 matching 8 bases. V shed 7 bases, J shed 2 bases, and the junction held 8 bases outside the gene matches. CDR3 size: 15 residues. CDR1 is SGHRS, CDR2 YFSETQ, per germline. This CDR3 reads CASGDSTGAYNEQFF. As DNA, the CDR3 is TGCGCCAGCGGTGACTCGACAGGGGCCTACAATGAGCAGTTCTTC.